The clone carrying this T cell receptor beta chain is a singleton in its sample. The data derive from a study of T cell responses to AZD1222 COVID-19 vaccine. The CDR3 is 13 amino acids. V was trimmed by 6 bases and J by 5 bases, leaving 13 bases between them. In germline, CDR1 is MNHEY, CDR2 SVGAGI. The repertoire was sequenced with immunoSEQ multiplex PCR; TCRdb's copy has only in-frame clones and lacks some. This sample has 150,000 to 200,000 clones, with around 90% found just once. The chain employs TRBV6-5 and TRBJ2-5; no reliable D call. This receptor was taken from an adult who received the AZD1222 COVID-19 vaccine. Sample: peripheral blood, taken 28 days after the second AZD1222 dose. The CDR3 DNA follows: TGTGCCAGCAGCCCCGGACCGGCGGAGACCCAGTACTTC. Translating it yields CASSPGPAETQYF.